This T cell receptor (beta chain) originates from a study of blood T cells in healthy people across ages. Trimming pared 0 bases from V and 0 bases from J, leaving 9 bases between. This CDR3 has 15 amino acids. CDR1 and CDR2 (germline): ENHRY, SYGVKD. A sample-barcoded 5' primer and a J-beta primer mix were used in a second PCR of about 6 to 12 cycles. TCRdb passed the 5' RACE reads through MiXCR, listing each CDR3 protein once. This sample carries 550,000 to 750,000 distinct CDR3 sequences, 20% to 25% of them seen once, and the ten largest clones take 3.5% to 4%. Points on this clonotype: The antigen remains unidentified.

Study-level results: When set beside aged donors, long-lived donors presented more naive CD4+ cells and higher diversity.

This TCR came from a man between 65 and 79 years old in good health. The sequenced sample consisted of blood. This chain connects TRBV10-3 to TRBJ2-7; D uncertain. The CDR3 region has the DNA TGTGCCATCAGTGAGTCGACGACGGCCTCCTACGAGCAGTACTTC. Translation: CAISESTTASYEQYF.